The 9 T cell receptor beta chains listed next were all sequenced from one sample in a study of T cells in Graves' hyperthyroidism and ophthalmopathy. The source material, RNA transcripts, was used to amplify TCR beta CDR3 regions. Using the HTBI primer set, a first-round RT-PCR was run on the TCR CDR3. TCRdb re-called the multiplex PCR reads with MiXCR, one entry per CDR3 protein. The sample carries roughly 380,000 distinct CDR3 sequences, about 15% recorded once. What was sequenced was blood. Every receptor here comes from a woman aged 55-75 years with Graves' hyperthyroidism.

This sequence joins TRBV5-1 and TRBJ2-5; weak D call: TRBD1 (6 bases). Between the trimmed V and J ends, which lost 3 bases and 5 bases, there was a span of 11 bases. The germline V gene encodes CDR1 SGHRS and CDR2 YFSETQ. The length of the CDR3 is 13 residues. CDR3 protein: CASSWGQSETQYF. The CDR3, as DNA: TGCGCCAGCAGCTGGGGACAATCGGAGACCCAGTACTTC.

This clonotype has at least ten counts. The rearrangement links TRBV3-1 to TRBJ2-1; D is ambiguous. CDR3 length: 15 amino acids. Germline CDR1 is LGHDT and CDR2 is YNNKEL (reference sequence). Between the trimmed V and J ends, which lost 0 bases and 4 bases, there was a span of 10 bases. Here the CDR3 DNA reads TGTGCCAGCAGCCAAGATAGGTCCGTTTACAATGAGCAGTTCTTC. This sequence encodes CASSQDRSVYNEQFF.

This clonotype was counted ten times or more. The V call is TRBV7-3, the J call TRBJ1-5, with D possibly matching TRBD1 (6 bases). Trimming cost V 1 base and J 5 bases, with 12 bases left between them. CDR3 size: 15 residues. Germline CDR1 reads SGHTA; CDR2 reads FQGTGA. CDR3 sequence (DNA): TGTGCCAGCAGCTTAAGGGGGGGCTTACATCAGCCCCAGCATTTT. It is translated as CASSLRGGLHQPQHF.

This clonotype was counted between two and nine times. Here the CDR3 reads CATSDSGVPSDTQYF. The CDR3 bases are TGTGCCACCAGTGATTCAGGGGTCCCTTCAGATACGCAGTATTTT. V and J are TRBV24-1 and TRBJ2-3; D is perhaps TRBD1 (6 bases). Germline loops: CDR1 KGHDR, CDR2 SFDVKD. The CDR3 has 15 residues. Deletions cut 2 bases from V and 4 bases from J, with 12 bases between.

At least ten counts were recorded for this clonotype. The J gene is TRBJ1-5, the V gene TRBV30; tentatively, D is TRBD1 (5 bases). The length of the CDR3 is 13 residues. Germline CDR1 is GTSNPN and CDR2 is SVGIG (reference sequence). V lost 5 bases, J lost 6 bases, and 14 bases lay in between. CDR3 in amino acids: CAWAVGGSQPQHF. CDR3 nucleotides: TGTGCCTGGGCCGTCGGGGGGAGTCAGCCCCAGCATTTT. The variable domain in full, with the rest retrieved from reference TRBV30 and TRBJ1-5, is SQTIHQWPATLVQPVGSPLSLECTVEGTSNPNLYWYRQAAGRGLQLLFYSVGIGQISSEVPQNLSASRPQDRQFILSSKKLLLSDSGFYLCAWAVGGSQPQHFGDGTRLSIL.

This clonotype was observed at least ten times. This chain links TRBV5-1 with TRBJ2-1; D is uncertain. Trimming cost V 2 bases and J 8 bases, with 14 bases left between them. Per germline, CDR1 SGHRS and CDR2 YFSETQ. This CDR3 region has 14 residues. The CDR3: CASSFQLAKDEQFF. DNA for the CDR3: TGCGCCAGCAGCTTCCAGCTGGCGAAGGATGAGCAGTTCTTC.

The genes are TRBV5-6 and TRBJ2-7; D gene unclear. V lost 3 bases, J lost 0 bases, and 13 bases lay in between. The length of the CDR3 is 15 residues. Per the germline V gene, CDR1 is SGHDT and CDR2 is YYEEEE. This CDR3 reads CASSSMRPLSYEQYF. The CDR3 DNA sequence: TGTGCCAGCAGCTCCATGCGGCCCCTCTCCTACGAGCAGTACTTC.

This clonotype has a count of ten or more. The rearrangement joins TRBV13 to TRBJ2-5, with 7 bases identical to TRBD2. J was trimmed by 2 bases and V by 6 bases; bases with no gene match: 12. CDR3 length equals 16 residues. Germline V gene data show CDR1 as PRHDT and CDR2 as FYEKMQ (reference sequence). CDR3 nucleotides: TGTGCCAGCAGTATAGGGGCGGGAGTGGGGCAAGAGACCCAGTACTTC. Amino acids: CASSIGAGVGQETQYF. The entire variable domain, with the rest obtained from reference TRBV13 and TRBJ2-5, is as follows: AAGVIQSPRHLIKEKRETATLKCYPIPRHDTVYWYQQGPGQDPQFLISFYEKMQSDKGSIPDRFSAQQFSDYHSELNMSSLELGDSALYFCASSIGAGVGQETQYFGPGTRLLVL.

V usage is TRBV7-3 and J usage is TRBJ1-6; maybe TRBD1 (5 bases). Deletions cut 5 bases from V and 7 bases from J, with 18 bases between. The CDR3 sequence is 16 residues long. CDR1 and CDR2 from the germline V gene are SGHTA and FQGTGA. The CDR3 coding sequence is TGTGCCAGCAGCCTGAGAGGAAAAGGGACCAATTCACCCCTCCACTTT. It translates to CASSLRGKGTNSPLHF. Complete variable domain (other parts from reference TRBV7-3 and TRBJ1-6): GAGVSQTPSNKVTEKGKYVELRCDPISGHTALYWYRQSLGQGPEFLIYFQGTGAADDSGLPNDRFFAVRPEGSVSTLKIQRTERGDSAVYLCASSLRGKGTNSPLHFGNGTRLTVT.